This TCR beta chain came from a study of T cells in Graves' hyperthyroidism and ophthalmopathy. General study findings and limits: Ophthalmopathy, as predicted by the model, came a median around 7 months after the prediction. A 13 V-J signature model discriminated ophthalmopathy versus stable hyperthyroidism.

A word on this clonotype: Its antigen is not known.

Germline V gene lookup returns CDR1 SGHDT and CDR2 YYEEEE. Trimming removed 0 bases from V and 4 bases from J, with 16 bases in between. The CDR3 contains 17 residues. Researchers took RNA transcripts and amplified the TCR beta CDR3 regions from them. HTBI primers were used for first-round RT-PCR of the TCR CDR3. TCRdb processed the multiplex PCR reads anew with MiXCR; each CDR3 protein has one entry. The sample carries about 410,000 distinct CDR3 sequences, more than 14% recorded once. The study based diagnoses on clinical symptoms, serum thyroxine and TRAb, thyroid ultrasound and orbital computed tomography. Fresh peripheral blood, less than 11 ml of it, supplied the PBMCs.

The source is a woman in her thirties with Graves' ophthalmopathy. The sequencing input was blood. V and J are TRBV5-6 and TRBJ2-2, with D perhaps assigned TRBD1 or TRBD2 (5 bases each). In DNA, the CDR3 is TGTGCCAGCAGCTTGGAGAGGGGAAGTGTGAGCACCGGGGAGCTGTTTTTT. Its protein product is CASSLERGSVSTGELFF.